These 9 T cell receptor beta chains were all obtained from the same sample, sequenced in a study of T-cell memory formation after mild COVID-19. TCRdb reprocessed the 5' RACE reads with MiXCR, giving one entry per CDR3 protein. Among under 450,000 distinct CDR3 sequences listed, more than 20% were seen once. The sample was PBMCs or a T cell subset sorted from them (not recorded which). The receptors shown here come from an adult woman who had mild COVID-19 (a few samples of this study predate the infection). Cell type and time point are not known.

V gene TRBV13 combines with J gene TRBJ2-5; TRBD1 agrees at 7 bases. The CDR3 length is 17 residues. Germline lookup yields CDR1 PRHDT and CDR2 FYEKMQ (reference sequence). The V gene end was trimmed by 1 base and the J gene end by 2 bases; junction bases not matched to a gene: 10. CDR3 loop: CASSLEKGRQGQETQYF. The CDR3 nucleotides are TGTGCCAGCAGCTTAGAAAAAGGGCGACAGGGTCAAGAGACCCAGTACTTC.

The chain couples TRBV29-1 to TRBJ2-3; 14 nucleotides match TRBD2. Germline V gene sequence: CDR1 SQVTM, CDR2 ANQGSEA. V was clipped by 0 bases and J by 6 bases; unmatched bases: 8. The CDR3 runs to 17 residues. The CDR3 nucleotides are TGCAGCGTTGAAGAGTCACCGGGACTAGCGGGAGTTGATACGCAGTATTTT. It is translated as CSVEESPGLAGVDTQYF.

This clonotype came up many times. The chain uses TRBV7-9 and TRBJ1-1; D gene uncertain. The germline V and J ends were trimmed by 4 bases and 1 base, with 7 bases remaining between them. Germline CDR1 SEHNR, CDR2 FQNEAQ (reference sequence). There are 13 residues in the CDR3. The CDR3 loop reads CASSSTGNTEAFF. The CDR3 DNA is TGTGCCAGCAGCTCTACGGGGAACACTGAAGCTTTCTTT.

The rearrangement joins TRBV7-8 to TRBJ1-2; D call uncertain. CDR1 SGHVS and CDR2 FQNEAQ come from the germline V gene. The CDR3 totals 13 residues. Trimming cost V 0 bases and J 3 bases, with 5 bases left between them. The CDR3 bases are TGTGCCAGCAGCTTAGCGTCCTACTATGGCTACACCTTC. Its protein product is CASSLASYYGYTF.

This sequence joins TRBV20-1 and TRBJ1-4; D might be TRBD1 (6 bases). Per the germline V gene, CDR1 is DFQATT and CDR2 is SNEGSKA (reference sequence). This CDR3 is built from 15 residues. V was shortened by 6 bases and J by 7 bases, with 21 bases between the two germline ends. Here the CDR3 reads CSAAESGGWGEKLFF. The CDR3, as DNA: TGCAGTGCGGCCGAGTCCGGGGGCTGGGGTGAAAAACTGTTTTTT.

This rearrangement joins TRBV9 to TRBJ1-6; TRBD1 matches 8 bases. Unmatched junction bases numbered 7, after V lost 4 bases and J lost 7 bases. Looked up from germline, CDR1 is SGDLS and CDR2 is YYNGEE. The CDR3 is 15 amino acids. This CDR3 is CASSIGQGINSPLHF. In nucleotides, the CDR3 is TGTGCCAGCAGCATCGGACAGGGCATAAATTCACCCCTCCACTTT.

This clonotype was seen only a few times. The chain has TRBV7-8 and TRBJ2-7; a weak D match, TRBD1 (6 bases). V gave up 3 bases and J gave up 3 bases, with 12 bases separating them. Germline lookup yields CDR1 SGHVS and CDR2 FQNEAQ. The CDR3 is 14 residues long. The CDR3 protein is CASSLSYRDYEQYF. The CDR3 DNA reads TGTGCCAGCAGCTTGAGCTACAGGGACTACGAGCAGTACTTC.

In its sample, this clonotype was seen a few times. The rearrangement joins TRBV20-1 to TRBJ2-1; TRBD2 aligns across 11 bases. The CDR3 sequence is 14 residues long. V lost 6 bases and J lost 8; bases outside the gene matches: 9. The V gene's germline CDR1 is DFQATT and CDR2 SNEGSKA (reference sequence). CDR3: CSAVTSGRGDEQFF. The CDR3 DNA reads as TGCAGTGCCGTAACTAGCGGGAGAGGTGATGAGCAGTTCTTC.

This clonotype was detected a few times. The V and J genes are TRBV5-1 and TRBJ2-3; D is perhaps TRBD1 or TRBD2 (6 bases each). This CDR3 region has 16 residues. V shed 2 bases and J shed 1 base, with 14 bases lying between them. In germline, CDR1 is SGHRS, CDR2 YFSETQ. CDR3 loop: CASSFPRGAGTDTQYF. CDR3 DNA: TGCGCCAGCAGCTTTCCGAGGGGGGCCGGCACAGATACGCAGTATTTT.